A selection of T cell receptor beta chains follows, all from one sample in a study of blood T cell repertoires in COVID-19. TCRdb's copy holds only in-frame clones and misses some; the assay was immunoSEQ multiplex PCR. The data hold roughly 150,000 clones, with about 80% observed a single time. Sequencing used PBMCs or T cells enriched from blood (not recorded which). The receptors stem from a woman aged 55-69 years who had recovered from COVID-19. Each CDR3 is given with its conserved first and last residue. D genes are given only for firm matches. Expanded clones are given a class, and other clones once, few, many or no size at all.

V gene: TRBV7-2
clone size: NA
J gene: TRBJ2-7
D gene: TRBD1
CDR3 protein: CASSLRGLGVHEQYF
CDR3 DNA: TGTGCCAGCAGCTTAAGGGGGCTAGGTGTCCACGAGCAGTACTTC

V gene: TRBV5-6
clone size: NA
J gene: TRBJ1-2
D gene: TRBD1
CDR3 protein: CASSSPGTVYGGYTF
CDR3 DNA: TGTGCCAGCAGCTCCCCCGGGACAGTTTATGGTGGCTACACCTTC

V gene: TRBV2
clone size: NA
J gene: TRBJ2-3
D gene: NA
CDR3 protein: CASSGRQGTDTQYF
CDR3 DNA: TGTGCCAGCAGTGGGAGACAGGGCACAGATACGCAGTATTTT

V gene: TRBV2
clone size: NA
J gene: TRBJ1-5
D gene: TRBD1
CDR3 protein: CASGWDRGSNQPQHF
CDR3 DNA: TGTGCCAGCGGTTGGGACAGGGGAAGCAATCAGCCCCAGCATTTT

V gene: TRBV6-1
clone size: once
J gene: TRBJ1-2
D gene: NA
CDR3 protein: CASSEWSGPRYGYTF
CDR3 DNA: TGTGCCAGCAGTGAATGGTCAGGGCCCCGCTATGGCTACACCTTC

V gene: TRBV12-3/TRBV12-4
clone size: NA
J gene: TRBJ1-1
D gene: NA
CDR3 protein: CASSFSTEAFF
CDR3 DNA: TGTGCCAGCAGTTTCTCGACTGAAGCTTTCTTT

V gene: TRBV30
clone size: NA
J gene: TRBJ2-7
D gene: TRBD1
CDR3 protein: CAWSRPGGVYEQYF
CDR3 DNA: TGTGCCTGGAGCCGCCCAGGGGGTGTTTACGAGCAGTACTTC

V gene: TRBV19
clone size: NA
J gene: TRBJ2-7
D gene: TRBD1
CDR3 protein: CASSMSQGAGYEQYF
CDR3 DNA: TGTGCCAGTAGTATGTCACAGGGGGCGGGGTACGAGCAGTACTTC

V gene: TRBV5-1
clone size: NA
J gene: TRBJ1-4
D gene: TRBD1
CDR3 protein: CASSWGQGTVYGEKLFF
CDR3 DNA: TGCGCCAGCAGCTGGGGACAGGGGACGGTCTATGGGGAAAAACTGTTTTTT

V gene: TRBV14
clone size: few
J gene: TRBJ1-6
D gene: NA
CDR3 protein: CASSQAPNYFNSPLHF
CDR3 DNA: TGTGCCAGCAGCCAAGCGCCGAATTACTTTAATTCACCCCTCCACTTT

V gene: TRBV24-1
clone size: few
J gene: TRBJ2-5
D gene: TRBD2
CDR3 protein: CATSDPRLAEQETQYF
CDR3 DNA: TGTGCCACCAGTGACCCCCGACTAGCGGAGCAAGAGACCCAGTACTTC

V gene: TRBV19
clone size: NA
J gene: TRBJ2-5
D gene: NA
CDR3 protein: CASRPGVGTQYF
CDR3 DNA: TGTGCCAGTAGGCCAGGGGTTGGGACCCAGTACTTC

V gene: TRBV18
clone size: NA
J gene: TRBJ2-3
D gene: TRBD2
CDR3 protein: CASSQTYSGGADTQYF
CDR3 DNA: TGTGCCAGCTCCCAAACTTATAGCGGGGGAGCAGATACGCAGTATTTT

V gene: TRBV13
clone size: NA
J gene: TRBJ1-2
D gene: NA
CDR3 protein: CASSLGPSTTF
CDR3 DNA: TGTGCCAGCAGCTTAGGCCCAAGCACCACCTTC

V gene: TRBV24-1
clone size: NA
J gene: TRBJ2-1
D gene: TRBD2
CDR3 protein: CATLAGGGEQFF
CDR3 DNA: TGTGCCACGCTAGCGGGGGGGGGTGAGCAGTTCTTC

V gene: TRBV7-2
clone size: NA
J gene: TRBJ2-5
D gene: NA
CDR3 protein: CASSAGLGETQYF
CDR3 DNA: TGTGCCAGCAGCGCGGGACTGGGAGAGACCCAGTACTTC

V gene: TRBV19
clone size: NA
J gene: TRBJ1-2
D gene: TRBD1
CDR3 protein: CASSFRTGSNYGYTF
CDR3 DNA: TGTGCCAGTAGTTTTCGGACAGGGTCTAACTATGGCTACACCTTC

V gene: TRBV5-1
clone size: few
J gene: TRBJ2-3
D gene: TRBD1
CDR3 protein: CASSLAMTGGAEDTQYF
CDR3 DNA: TGCGCCAGCAGCTTGGCCATGACAGGGGGCGCGGAAGATACGCAGTATTTT

V gene: TRBV9
clone size: NA
J gene: TRBJ1-2
D gene: NA
CDR3 protein: CASSVRGSANYGYTF
CDR3 DNA: TGTGCCAGCAGCGTACGGGGATCAGCTAACTATGGCTACACCTTC

V gene: TRBV4-1
clone size: NA
J gene: TRBJ2-2
D gene: TRBD2
CDR3 protein: CASSQVAGNGELFF
CDR3 DNA: TGCGCCAGCAGCCAAGTAGCGGGGAACGGGGAGCTGTTTTTT

V gene: TRBV9
clone size: NA
J gene: TRBJ2-7
D gene: TRBD2
CDR3 protein: CASSVTSGGYEQYF
CDR3 DNA: TGTGCCAGCAGTGTGACTAGCGGGGGCTACGAGCAGTACTTC

V gene: TRBV30
clone size: NA
J gene: TRBJ2-2
D gene: NA
CDR3 protein: CASVPGLLTGELFF
CDR3 DNA: TGTGCCTCGGTACCGGGACTTCTCACCGGGGAGCTGTTTTTT

V gene: TRBV29-1
clone size: few
J gene: TRBJ2-5
D gene: NA
CDR3 protein: CSVDVPGDQYQETQYF
CDR3 DNA: TGCAGCGTTGATGTTCCGGGGGACCAGTACCAAGAGACCCAGTACTTC

V gene: TRBV6-6
clone size: NA
J gene: TRBJ1-5
D gene: NA
CDR3 protein: CASSPGLGNQPQHF
CDR3 DNA: TGTGCCAGCAGTCCTGGACTGGGGAATCAGCCCCAGCATTTT

V gene: TRBV6-5
clone size: NA
J gene: TRBJ2-5
D gene: TRBD1
CDR3 protein: CATTRGLGETQYF
CDR3 DNA: TGTGCCACCACGAGGGGGCTTGGGGAGACCCAGTACTTC

V gene: TRBV6-4
clone size: NA
J gene: TRBJ2-2
D gene: TRBD2
CDR3 protein: CASSISGGLNTGELFF
CDR3 DNA: TGTGCCAGCAGTATTAGCGGGGGACTGAACACCGGGGAGCTGTTTTTT

V gene: TRBV20-1
clone size: NA
J gene: TRBJ1-1
D gene: TRBD1
CDR3 protein: CSASGTVNTEAFF
CDR3 DNA: TGCAGTGCTAGTGGGACAGTTAACACTGAAGCTTTCTTT

V gene: TRBV10-1
clone size: NA
J gene: TRBJ2-7
D gene: TRBD1
CDR3 protein: CASSDPGQGVSEQYF
CDR3 DNA: TGCGCCAGCAGTGACCCTGGGCAGGGGGTAAGCGAGCAGTACTTC

V gene: TRBV10-3
clone size: NA
J gene: TRBJ1-5
D gene: TRBD1
CDR3 protein: CAISEGQAHRPQHF
CDR3 DNA: TGTGCCATCAGTGAAGGACAGGCGCATCGGCCCCAGCATTTT

V gene: TRBV6-1
clone size: NA
J gene: TRBJ1-6
D gene: NA
CDR3 protein: CASSPVSYNSPLHF
CDR3 DNA: TGTGCCAGCAGCCCCGTCTCCTATAATTCACCCCTCCACTTT

V gene: TRBV24-1
clone size: NA
J gene: TRBJ2-2
D gene: NA
CDR3 protein: CATSDPTHSTGELFF
CDR3 DNA: TGTGCCACCAGTGACCCGACACATTCCACCGGGGAGCTGTTTTTT

V gene: TRBV19
clone size: NA
J gene: TRBJ2-7
D gene: NA
CDR3 protein: CASSMTAGYSYEQYF
CDR3 DNA: TGTGCCAGTAGTATGACCGCGGGGTACTCCTACGAGCAGTACTTC

V gene: TRBV4-1
clone size: NA
J gene: TRBJ2-7
D gene: TRBD1
CDR3 protein: CASSQGTGEVYF
CDR3 DNA: TGCGCCAGCAGCCAAGGGACAGGGGAAGTCTACTTC

V gene: TRBV4-1
clone size: NA
J gene: TRBJ2-5
D gene: TRBD2
CDR3 protein: CASSQSGGEYQETQYF
CDR3 DNA: TGCGCCAGCAGCCAAAGCGGGGGGGAGTACCAAGAGACCCAGTACTTC

V gene: TRBV7-9
clone size: NA
J gene: TRBJ2-2
D gene: NA
CDR3 protein: CASSAALAPTGELFF
CDR3 DNA: TGTGCCAGCAGCGCGGCCCTAGCGCCAACCGGGGAGCTGTTTTTT

V gene: TRBV7-9
clone size: few
J gene: TRBJ2-1
D gene: TRBD2
CDR3 protein: CASSLSSGEYNEQFF
CDR3 DNA: TGTGCCAGCAGCTTATCTAGCGGGGAGTACAATGAGCAGTTCTTC

V gene: TRBV6-5
clone size: few
J gene: TRBJ1-6
D gene: NA
CDR3 protein: CASRGTLNSPLHF
CDR3 DNA: TGTGCCAGCAGGGGGACACTAAATTCACCCCTCCACTTT

V gene: TRBV4-2
clone size: NA
J gene: TRBJ2-1
D gene: TRBD1
CDR3 protein: CASSLQADRGTGSYNEQFF
CDR3 DNA: TGTGCCAGCAGCCTACAGGCCGACAGGGGTACGGGCTCCTACAATGAGCAGTTCTTC

V gene: TRBV5-1
clone size: NA
J gene: TRBJ2-1
D gene: TRBD2
CDR3 protein: CASSRGGTGYYNEQFF
CDR3 DNA: TGCGCCAGCAGCCGGGGAGGGACCGGATATTACAATGAGCAGTTCTTC

V gene: TRBV19
clone size: NA
J gene: TRBJ1-6
D gene: NA
CDR3 protein: CASSDSSSYNSPLHF
CDR3 DNA: TGTGCCAGTAGTGATTCGAGCTCCTATAATTCACCCCTCCACTTT

V gene: TRBV7-9
clone size: NA
J gene: TRBJ1-6
D gene: NA
CDR3 protein: CASSQRGGRTYNSPLHF
CDR3 DNA: TGTGCCAGCAGCCAGCGCGGGGGGAGGACCTATAATTCACCCCTCCACTTT

V gene: TRBV18
clone size: once
J gene: TRBJ2-7
D gene: NA
CDR3 protein: CASSPTAYEQYF
CDR3 DNA: TGTGCCAGCTCACCAACGGCCTACGAGCAGTACTTC

V gene: TRBV4-1
clone size: NA
J gene: TRBJ1-2
D gene: NA
CDR3 protein: CASSQDHTGSVNYGYTF
CDR3 DNA: TGCGCCAGCAGCCAAGATCATACAGGCTCGGTCAACTATGGCTACACCTTC

V gene: TRBV18
clone size: NA
J gene: TRBJ1-3
D gene: NA
CDR3 protein: CASTPDRAPGNTIYF
CDR3 DNA: TGTGCCAGCACGCCAGACAGAGCCCCTGGAAACACCATATATTTT

V gene: TRBV12-3/TRBV12-4
clone size: NA
J gene: TRBJ2-2
D gene: NA
CDR3 protein: CASSLQEGGELFF
CDR3 DNA: TGTGCCAGCAGCCTACAAGAGGGCGGGGAGCTGTTTTTT

V gene: TRBV30
clone size: NA
J gene: TRBJ1-3
D gene: TRBD1
CDR3 protein: CAWGQGNSGNTIYF
CDR3 DNA: TGTGCCTGGGGACAGGGGAACTCTGGAAACACCATATATTTT

V gene: TRBV5-1
clone size: NA
J gene: TRBJ1-2
D gene: NA
CDR3 protein: CASSLSRSRNYGYTF
CDR3 DNA: TGCGCCAGCAGCTTGTCTCGGTCCCGTAACTATGGCTACACCTTC

V gene: TRBV7-6
clone size: NA
J gene: TRBJ2-1
D gene: TRBD1
CDR3 protein: CASSSGTGPYNEQFF
CDR3 DNA: TGTGCCAGCAGCTCCGGGACAGGTCCTTACAATGAGCAGTTCTTC

V gene: TRBV6-5
clone size: few
J gene: TRBJ1-1
D gene: TRBD1
CDR3 protein: CASSGTGFTEAFF
CDR3 DNA: TGTGCCAGCAGCGGGACAGGGTTCACTGAAGCTTTCTTT

V gene: TRBV6-5
clone size: few
J gene: TRBJ1-3
D gene: NA
CDR3 protein: CASSYSVQAAGNTIYF
CDR3 DNA: TGTGCCAGCAGTTACTCCGTCCAGGCAGCTGGAAACACCATATATTTT

V gene: TRBV12-3/TRBV12-4
clone size: NA
J gene: TRBJ2-7
D gene: TRBD2
CDR3 protein: CASRRAAGDEQYF
CDR3 DNA: TGTGCCAGCCGGAGGGCGGCGGGGGACGAGCAGTACTTC

V gene: TRBV5-1
clone size: NA
J gene: TRBJ1-1
D gene: NA
CDR3 protein: CASSLVAGDTEAFF
CDR3 DNA: TGCGCCAGCAGCTTGGTGGCAGGGGACACTGAAGCTTTCTTT

V gene: TRBV9
clone size: NA
J gene: TRBJ2-5
D gene: NA
CDR3 protein: CASSVGTSMQTQYF
CDR3 DNA: TGTGCCAGCAGCGTAGGTACTAGCATGCAGACCCAGTACTTC

V gene: TRBV30
clone size: NA
J gene: TRBJ1-5
D gene: NA
CDR3 protein: CAWSVRRGDQPQHF
CDR3 DNA: TGTGCCTGGAGTGTACGCAGGGGAGATCAGCCCCAGCATTTT

V gene: TRBV11-2
clone size: NA
J gene: TRBJ1-1
D gene: NA
CDR3 protein: CASSLDSGGFYTEAFF
CDR3 DNA: TGTGCCAGCAGCTTAGACAGTGGAGGCTTTTACACTGAAGCTTTCTTT

V gene: TRBV19
clone size: NA
J gene: TRBJ1-4
D gene: NA
CDR3 protein: CASKGREPNEKLFF
CDR3 DNA: TGTGCCAGCAAGGGGAGGGAGCCTAATGAAAAACTGTTTTTT

V gene: TRBV5-1
clone size: NA
J gene: TRBJ2-5
D gene: TRBD2
CDR3 protein: CASSFGLAGGDEWQETQYF
CDR3 DNA: TGCGCCAGCAGCTTTGGCCTAGCGGGGGGGGACGAGTGGCAAGAGACCCAGTACTTC

V gene: TRBV10-3
clone size: once
J gene: TRBJ2-7
D gene: NA
CDR3 protein: CAISEDGESGYEQYF
CDR3 DNA: TGTGCCATCAGTGAGGACGGGGAGTCGGGCTACGAGCAGTACTTC

V gene: TRBV19
clone size: NA
J gene: TRBJ1-2
D gene: TRBD1
CDR3 protein: CASRNRGELIGRGYTF
CDR3 DNA: TGTGCCAGTAGGAACAGGGGGGAGCTTATCGGGCGTGGCTACACCTTC